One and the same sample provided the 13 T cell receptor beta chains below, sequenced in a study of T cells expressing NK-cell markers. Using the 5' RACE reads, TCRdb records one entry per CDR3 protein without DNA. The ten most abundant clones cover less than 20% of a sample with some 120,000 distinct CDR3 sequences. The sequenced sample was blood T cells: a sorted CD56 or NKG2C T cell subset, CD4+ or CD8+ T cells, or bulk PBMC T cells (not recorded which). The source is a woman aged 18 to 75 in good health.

CDR3 sequence reads: CAISESNRPYEQYF. The chain is built from TRBV10-3 and TRBJ2-7. There are 14 residues in the CDR3. Per germline, CDR1 ENHRY and CDR2 SYGVKD.

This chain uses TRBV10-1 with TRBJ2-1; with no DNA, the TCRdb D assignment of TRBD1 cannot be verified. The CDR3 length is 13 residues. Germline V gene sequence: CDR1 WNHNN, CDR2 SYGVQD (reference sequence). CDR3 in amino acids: CASSEGQGNEQFF.

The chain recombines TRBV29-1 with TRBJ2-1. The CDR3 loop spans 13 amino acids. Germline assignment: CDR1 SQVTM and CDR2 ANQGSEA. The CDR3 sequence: CSVVADSINEQFF.

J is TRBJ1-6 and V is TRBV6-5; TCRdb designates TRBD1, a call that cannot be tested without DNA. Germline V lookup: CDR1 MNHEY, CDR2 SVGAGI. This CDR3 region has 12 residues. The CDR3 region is CASSQGPSPLHF.

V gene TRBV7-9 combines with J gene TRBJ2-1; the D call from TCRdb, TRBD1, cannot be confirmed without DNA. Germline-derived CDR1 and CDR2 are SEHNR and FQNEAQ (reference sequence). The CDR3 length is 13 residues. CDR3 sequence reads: CASSSPWGDEQFF.

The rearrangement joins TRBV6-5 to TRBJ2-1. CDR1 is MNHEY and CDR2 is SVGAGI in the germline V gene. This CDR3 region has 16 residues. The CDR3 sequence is CASSYSTSGRHNEQFF.

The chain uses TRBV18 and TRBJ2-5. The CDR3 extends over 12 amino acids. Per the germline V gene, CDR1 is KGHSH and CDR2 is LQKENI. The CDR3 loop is CASSPDSKTQYF.

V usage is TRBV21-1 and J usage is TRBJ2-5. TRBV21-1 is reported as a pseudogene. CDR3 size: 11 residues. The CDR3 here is CASSGEETQYF.

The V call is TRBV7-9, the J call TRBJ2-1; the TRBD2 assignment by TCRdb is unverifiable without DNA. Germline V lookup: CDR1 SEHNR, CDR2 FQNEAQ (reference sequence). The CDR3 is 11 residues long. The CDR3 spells CASSPSVEEFF.

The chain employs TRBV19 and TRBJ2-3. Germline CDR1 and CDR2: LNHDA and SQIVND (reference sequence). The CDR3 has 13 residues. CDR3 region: CASSPGTADTQYF.

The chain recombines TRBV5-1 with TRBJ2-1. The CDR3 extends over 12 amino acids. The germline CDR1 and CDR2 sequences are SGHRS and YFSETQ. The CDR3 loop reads CASRLRGDEQFF. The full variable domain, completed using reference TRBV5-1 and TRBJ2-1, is KAGVTQTPRYLIKTRGQQVTLSCSPISGHRSVSWYQQTPGQGLQFLFEYFSETQRNKGNFPGRFSGRQFSNSRSEMNVSTLELGDSALYLCASRLRGDEQFFGPGTRLTVL.

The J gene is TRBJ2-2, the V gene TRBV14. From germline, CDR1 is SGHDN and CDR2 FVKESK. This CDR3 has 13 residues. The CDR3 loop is CASSYMSTGELFF.

This chain's CDR3 is CSATGAGEQFF. The V call is TRBV20-1, the J call TRBJ2-1; TCRdb's D call, TRBD2, is unchecked because there is no DNA. Looked up from germline, CDR1 is DFQATT and CDR2 is SNEGSKA (reference sequence). The CDR3 loop spans 11 amino acids.